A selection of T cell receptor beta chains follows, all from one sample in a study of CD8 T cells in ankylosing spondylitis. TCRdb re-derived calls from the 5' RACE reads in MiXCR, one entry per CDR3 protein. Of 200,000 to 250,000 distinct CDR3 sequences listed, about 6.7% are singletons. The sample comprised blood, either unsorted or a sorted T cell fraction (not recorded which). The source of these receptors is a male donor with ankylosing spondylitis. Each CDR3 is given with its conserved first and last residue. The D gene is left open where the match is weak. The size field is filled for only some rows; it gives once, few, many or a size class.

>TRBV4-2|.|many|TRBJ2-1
CASSQAGQERFF
TGTGCCAGCAGCCAAGCGGGTCAGGAGCGGTTCTTC
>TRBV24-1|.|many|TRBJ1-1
CATSAAPNTEAFF
TGTGCCACCAGCGCAGCGCCTAACACTGAAGCTTTCTTT
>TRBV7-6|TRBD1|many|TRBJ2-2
CASSINRGPANTGELFF
TGTGCCAGCAGCATTAACAGGGGCCCCGCGAACACCGGGGAGCTGTTTTTT
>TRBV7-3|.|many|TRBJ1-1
CASSHGVGNTEAFF
TGTGCCAGCAGCCACGGAGTGGGGAACACTGAAGCTTTCTTT
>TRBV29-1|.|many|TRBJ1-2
CSVPGDGGYTF
TGCAGCGTCCCCGGGGACGGTGGCTACACCTTC
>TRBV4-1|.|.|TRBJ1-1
CASSLKLANTEAFF
TGCGCCAGCAGCCTTAAATTAGCGAACACTGAAGCTTTCTTT
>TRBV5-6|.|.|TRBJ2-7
CASETGAYEQYF
TGTGCCAGCGAAACGGGGGCCTACGAGCAGTACTTC
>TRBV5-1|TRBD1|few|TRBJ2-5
CASSPRTGEVETQYF
TGCGCCAGCAGCCCGCGGACAGGGGAGGTTGAGACCCAGTACTTC
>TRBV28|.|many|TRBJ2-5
CASSLGAGRETQYF
TGTGCCAGCAGTTTGGGGGCAGGGAGAGAGACCCAGTACTTC
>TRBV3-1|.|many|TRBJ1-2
CASSQVASDYGYTF
TGTGCCAGCAGCCAAGTAGCATCTGACTATGGCTACACCTTC
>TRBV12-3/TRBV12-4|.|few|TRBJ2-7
CASSLAATVYEQYF
TGTGCCAGCAGTTTAGCGGCCACAGTTTACGAGCAGTACTTC
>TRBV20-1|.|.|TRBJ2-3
CSATRLETSTDTQYF
TGCAGTGCTACCCGACTAGAAACTAGCACAGATACGCAGTATTTT
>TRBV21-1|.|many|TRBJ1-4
CASSKVAGERQKLFF
TGTGCCAGCAGCAAAGTAGCAGGGGAGAGGCAAAAACTGTTTTTT
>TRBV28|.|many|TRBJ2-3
CASSLTLLDTQYF
TGTGCCAGCAGCCTAACCCTACTAGATACGCAGTATTTT
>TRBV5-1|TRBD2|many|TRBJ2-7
CASSLGLAGGPSYEQYF
TGCGCCAGCAGCTTGGGACTCGCGGGAGGCCCCTCCTACGAGCAGTACTTC
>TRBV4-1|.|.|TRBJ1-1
CASSLLGRGTEAFF
TGCGCCAGCAGCCTTCTAGGCAGGGGCACTGAAGCTTTCTTT
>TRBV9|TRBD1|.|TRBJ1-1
CASSPDRESTEAFF
TGTGCCAGCAGTCCCGACAGGGAGAGCACTGAAGCTTTCTTT
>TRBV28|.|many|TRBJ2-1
CASSLFGGPGEQFF
TGTGCCAGCAGTTTATTCGGCGGTCCTGGGGAGCAGTTCTTC
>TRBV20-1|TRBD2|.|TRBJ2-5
CSALAGGRQETQYF
TGCAGTGCACTAGCGGGGGGCAGACAAGAGACCCAGTACTTC
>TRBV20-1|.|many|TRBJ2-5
CSARGGTQGETQYF
TGCAGTGCAAGGGGCGGGACACAAGGAGAGACCCAGTACTTC
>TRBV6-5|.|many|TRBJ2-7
CASSYSTRLSYEQYF
TGTGCCAGCAGTTACTCGACCAGGCTCTCCTACGAGCAGTACTTC
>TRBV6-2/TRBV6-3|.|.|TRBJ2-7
CASSSRGPVMGEQYF
TGTGCCAGCAGTTCCCGCGGACCGGTAATGGGCGAGCAGTACTTC
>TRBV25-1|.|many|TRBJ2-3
CASSESYLGSSTDTQYF
TGTGCCAGCAGTGAATCATACCTAGGATCTAGCACAGATACGCAGTATTTT
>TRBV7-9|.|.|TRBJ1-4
CASSFHRDPSNEKLFF
TGTGCCAGCAGCTTCCACAGGGACCCGTCTAATGAAAAACTGTTTTTT
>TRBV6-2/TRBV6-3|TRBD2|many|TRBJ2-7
CASSYDLAGEIYGHEQYF
TGTGCCAGCAGTTACGATCTAGCGGGAGAAATTTACGGCCACGAGCAGTACTTC
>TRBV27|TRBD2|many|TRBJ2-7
CASSLLAGAYEQYF
TGTGCCAGCAGTTTACTAGCGGGGGCCTACGAGCAGTACTTC
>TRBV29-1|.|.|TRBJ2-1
CSAEVGLPTNEQFF
TGCAGCGCCGAGGTGGGCTTGCCAACGAATGAGCAGTTCTTC
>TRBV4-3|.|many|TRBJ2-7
CASSQDRGSYEQYF
TGCGCCAGCAGCCAAGATCGGGGCTCCTACGAGCAGTACTTC
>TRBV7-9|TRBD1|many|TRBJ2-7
CASSWTGAEQYF
TGTGCCAGCAGCTGGACAGGGGCCGAGCAGTACTTC
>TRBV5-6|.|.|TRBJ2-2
CASSWGTITGELFF
TGTGCCAGCAGCTGGGGGACAATCACCGGGGAGCTGTTTTTT
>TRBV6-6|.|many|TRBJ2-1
CASSYWGNEQFF
TGTGCCAGCAGTTACTGGGGTAATGAGCAGTTCTTC
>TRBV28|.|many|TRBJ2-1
CASSLGGGYNEQFF
TGTGCCAGCAGTTTAGGAGGGGGTTACAATGAGCAGTTCTTC
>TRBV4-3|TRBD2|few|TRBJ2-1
CASSQDGTRYNEQFF
TGCGCCAGCAGCCAAGACGGGACTAGATACAATGAGCAGTTCTTC
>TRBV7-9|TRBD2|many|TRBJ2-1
CASSTGTRVHEQFF
TGTGCCAGCAGCACCGGGACTAGAGTTCATGAGCAGTTCTTC
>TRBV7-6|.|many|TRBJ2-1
CASSLNRGSSYNEQFF
TGTGCCAGCAGCTTAAACCGGGGGAGCTCCTACAATGAGCAGTTCTTC
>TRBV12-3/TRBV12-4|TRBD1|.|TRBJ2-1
CASSRDRGWNEQFF
TGTGCCAGCAGCCGGGACAGGGGTTGGAATGAGCAGTTCTTC
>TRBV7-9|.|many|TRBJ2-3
CASSPGLPPDTQYF
TGTGCCAGCAGCCCAGGACTACCCCCAGATACGCAGTATTTT
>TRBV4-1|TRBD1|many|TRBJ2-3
CASSQGTGDPDTQYF
TGCGCCAGCAGCCAAGGGACAGGGGATCCAGATACGCAGTATTTT
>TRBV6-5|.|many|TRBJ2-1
CASSYSRQGAGEQFF
TGTGCCAGCAGTTACTCGCGTCAGGGCGCTGGTGAGCAGTTCTTC
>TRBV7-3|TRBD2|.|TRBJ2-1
CASTSGAPGEQFF
TGTGCCAGCACTAGCGGGGCCCCGGGGGAGCAGTTCTTC
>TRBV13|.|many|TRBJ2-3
CASSPWLSTDTQYF
TGTGCCAGCAGCCCCTGGCTCAGCACAGATACGCAGTATTTT
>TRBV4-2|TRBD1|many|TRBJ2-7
CASSHRDRGETYEQYF
TGTGCCAGCAGCCACCGTGACAGGGGCGAAACCTACGAGCAGTACTTC
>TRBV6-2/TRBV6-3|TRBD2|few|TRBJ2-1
CASSHSLAGVYYNEQFF
TGTGCCAGCAGTCACTCTCTAGCGGGAGTTTATTACAATGAGCAGTTCTTC
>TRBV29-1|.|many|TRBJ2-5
CSVVPLGLGETQYF
TGCAGCGTGGTCCCGCTGGGGTTAGGAGAGACCCAGTACTTC
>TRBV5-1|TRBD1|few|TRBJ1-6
CASSLFGQADNSPLHF
TGCGCCAGCAGCTTGTTCGGACAGGCCGATAATTCACCCCTCCACTTT
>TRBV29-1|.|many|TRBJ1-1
CSVGDGGLNTEAFF
TGCAGCGTTGGGGATGGGGGGCTGAACACTGAAGCTTTCTTT
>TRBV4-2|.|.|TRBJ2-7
CASSPGTLIYEQYF
TGTGCCAGCAGCCCCGGGACATTGATCTACGAGCAGTACTTC
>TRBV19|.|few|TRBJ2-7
CASSMNPLGYEQYF
TGTGCCAGTAGTATGAATCCTTTGGGATACGAGCAGTACTTC
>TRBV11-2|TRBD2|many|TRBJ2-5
CASRTSGLVETQYF
TGTGCCAGCAGGACTAGCGGCCTCGTAGAGACCCAGTACTTC
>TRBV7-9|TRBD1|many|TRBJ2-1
CASSPRTGEGYNEQFF
TGTGCCAGCAGCCCAAGGACAGGGGAGGGTTACAATGAGCAGTTCTTC
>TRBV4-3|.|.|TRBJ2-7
CASSQDLFGSSYEQYF
TGCGCCAGCAGCCAAGATCTCTTCGGGAGCTCCTACGAGCAGTACTTC
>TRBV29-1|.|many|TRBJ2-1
CSVEGLDHYNEQFF
TGCAGCGTTGAAGGTCTCGACCACTACAATGAGCAGTTCTTC
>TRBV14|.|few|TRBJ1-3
CASSLLRDSYSGNTIYF
TGTGCCAGCAGCCTCCTTCGGGACTCCTACTCTGGAAACACCATATATTTT
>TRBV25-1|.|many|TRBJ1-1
CASSMSGGDSTEAFF
TGTGCCAGCAGTATGTCGGGGGGAGACAGTACTGAAGCTTTCTTT
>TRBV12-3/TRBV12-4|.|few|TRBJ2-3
CASSFGRTDTQYF
TGTGCCAGCAGTTTCGGCAGAACAGATACGCAGTATTTT
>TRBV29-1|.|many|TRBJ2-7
CSALGETLRAYEQYF
TGCAGCGCACTCGGAGAGACACTTCGGGCCTACGAGCAGTACTTC
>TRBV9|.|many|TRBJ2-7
CASSLGAPRYEQYF
TGTGCCAGCAGCCTCGGGGCGCCTCGCTACGAGCAGTACTTC
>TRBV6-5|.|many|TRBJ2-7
CASSSSASYEQYF
TGTGCCAGCAGTTCCTCAGCCTCCTACGAGCAGTACTTC
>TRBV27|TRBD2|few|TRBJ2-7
CASSLFGGTSGREGQYF
TGTGCCAGCAGTTTATTTGGCGGGACTAGCGGGAGAGAGGGGCAGTACTTC